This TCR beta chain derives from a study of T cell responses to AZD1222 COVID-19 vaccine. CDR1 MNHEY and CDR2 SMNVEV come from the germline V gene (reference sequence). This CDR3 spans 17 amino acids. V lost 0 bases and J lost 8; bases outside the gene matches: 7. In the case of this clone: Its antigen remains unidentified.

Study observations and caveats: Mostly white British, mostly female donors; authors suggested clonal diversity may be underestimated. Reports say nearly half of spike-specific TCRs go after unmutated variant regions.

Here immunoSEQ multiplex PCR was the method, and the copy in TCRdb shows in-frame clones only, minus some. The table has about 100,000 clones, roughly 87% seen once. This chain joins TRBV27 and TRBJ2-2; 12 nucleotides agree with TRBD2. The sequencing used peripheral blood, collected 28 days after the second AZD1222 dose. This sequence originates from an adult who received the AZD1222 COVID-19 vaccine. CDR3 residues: CASSLSLLAGGLGELFF. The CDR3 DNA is TGTGCCAGCAGTTTATCGCTACTAGCGGGAGGATTAGGGGAGCTGTTTTTT.